Below, 27 T cell receptor beta chains from the same sample are listed, as sequenced in a study of human T cells and chemical hapten exposure. Time point indicated: pre-sensitization, week 0. Treatment in this sample: therapeutic diphenylcyclopropenone sensitization with weekly scalp DPC. MiXCR, run by TCRdb on the RACE reads, gives a single entry per CDR3 protein. This repertoire shows about 51,000 distinct CDR3 sequences, 8.5% to 10% found once; its top ten account for around 15%. Sequencing used whole blood, obtained in connection with sensitization to the hapten diphenylcyclopropenone (DPC). The receptors here all came from a woman in her thirties or forties with alopecia areata. Some clones in this sample may be carry-over from other donors' samples.

At least ten counts were recorded for this clonotype. The V gene is TRBV6-2 or TRBV6-3, the J gene TRBJ2-1; TRBD2 is a possible D gene (6 bases). The CDR3 consists of 14 residues. Germline CDR1 and CDR2: MNHEY and SVGEGT. Trimming removed 5 bases from V and 9 bases from J, with 17 bases in between. This CDR3 reads CASSRGGTRVEQFF. CDR3 sequence (DNA): TGTGCCAGCAGTAGGGGAGGCACCCGAGTTGAGCAGTTCTTC.

This clonotype was counted many times. The chain is built from TRBV14 and TRBJ2-2, with D possibly matching TRBD1 (6 bases). Germline CDR1 SGHDN, CDR2 FVKESK. V was shortened by 4 bases and J by 5 bases, with 8 bases between the two germline ends. This CDR3 is built from 13 residues. The CDR3 loop reads CASSLQGTGELFF. In nucleotides, the CDR3 is TGTGCCAGCAGCCTACAGGGTACCGGGGAGCTGTTTTTT.

In regard to this clonotype: A much larger clone lies one base from this, so it may be a read error. V and J are TRBV6-5 and TRBJ2-5; tentative D call: TRBD2 (5 bases). The germline V gene encodes CDR1 MNHEY and CDR2 SVGAGI. This CDR3 is 17 amino acids long. The CDR3 here is CASGERVTSRTPETRYF. CDR3 in DNA: TGTGCCAGCGGGGAGCGAGTGACCTCTCGGACCCCAGAGACCCGGTACTTC.

This clonotype came up many times. The chain uses TRBV6-6 and TRBJ1-6, with TRBD1 matching 11 bases. V was clipped by 6 bases and J by 12 bases; unmatched bases: 13. This CDR3 has 16 amino acids. Germline V gene data show CDR1 as MNHNY and CDR2 as SVGAGI (reference sequence). The CDR3 loop reads CASRSGTGGFRGPLHF. The CDR3 nucleotides read TGTGCCAGCAGGTCAGGGACAGGGGGTTTTAGGGGACCCCTCCACTTT.

This clonotype was seen only a few times. The V and J genes are TRBV7-2 and TRBJ2-5; D may be TRBD1 (6 bases). V was pared by 5 bases and J by 0 bases, with 13 bases between. Germline assignment: CDR1 SGHTA and CDR2 FQGNSA. The CDR3 totals 15 residues. CDR3 residues: CASSPGTPYQETQYF. The CDR3 DNA reads TGTGCCAGCAGCCCAGGGACACCTTACCAAGAGACCCAGTACTTC.

This rearrangement joins TRBV7-2 to TRBJ2-1; a weak D match, TRBD2 (6 bases). Germline assignment: CDR1 SGHTA and CDR2 FQGNSA. V was cut by 4 bases and J by 5 bases, with 9 bases left in between. This CDR3 spans 13 amino acids. CDR3 loop: CASSYGSHNEQFF. DNA for the CDR3: TGTGCCAGCAGCTACGGGAGTCACAATGAGCAGTTCTTC.

Many counts were recorded for this clonotype. The chain is built from TRBV9 and TRBJ2-5; D is possibly TRBD2 (6 bases). In germline, CDR1 is SGDLS, CDR2 YYNGEE. V gave up 0 bases and J gave up 1 base, with 10 bases separating them. The CDR3 totals 15 residues. CDR3 DNA: TGTGCCAGCAGCGTAGGAGGAGGGGTCCAAGAGACCCAGTACTTC. Protein product: CASSVGGGVQETQYF.

The genes are TRBV28 and TRBJ2-1, with D uncertain. CDR3 size: 14 residues. V gave up 5 bases and J gave up 6 bases, with 14 bases separating them. Germline loops: CDR1 MDHEN, CDR2 SYDVKM. CDR3 in amino acids: CASSNTGPPNEQFF. CDR3 DNA: TGTGCCAGCAGTAACACGGGTCCCCCCAATGAGCAGTTCTTC.

This clonotype was counted between two and nine times. The V call is TRBV19, the J call TRBJ2-1; no clear D. Germline CDR1 LNHDA, CDR2 SQIVND (reference sequence). V lost 3 bases and J 12 bases, leaving 12 bases between the germline ends. The CDR3 is made up of 12 amino acids. The CDR3 loop reads CASSMGRNAQFF. The CDR3 DNA reads TGTGCCAGTAGTATGGGTAGAAACGCGCAGTTCTTC.

This clonotype was observed at least ten times. The CDR3 spells CASSPGTGDNEQFF. The CDR3, as DNA: TGTGCCAGCAGCCCAGGGACAGGGGACAATGAGCAGTTCTTC. V and J are TRBV11-2 and TRBJ2-1; TRBD1 matches 10 bases. In germline, CDR1 is SGHAT, CDR2 FQNNGV. The J segment lost 5 bases and the V segment lost 5 bases, leaving 3 bases of the junction unmatched. This CDR3 region has 14 residues.

This clonotype was picked up many times. This chain connects TRBV7-7 to TRBJ2-1, with 11 bases identical to TRBD2. The CDR3 spans 16 residues. Trimming cost V 5 bases and J 8 bases; bases outside gene matches: 11. Germline CDR1 SSHAT, CDR2 FNYEAQ (reference sequence). Here the CDR3 reads CASSRYSGGALDEQFF. As DNA, the CDR3 is TGTGCCAGCAGCAGATATAGCGGGGGGGCTTTGGATGAGCAGTTCTTC.

V gene TRBV2 combines with J gene TRBJ1-2; unclear D gene. The CDR3 length is 16 residues. CDR1 and CDR2 (germline): SNHLY, FYNNEI. Between the trimmed V and J ends, which lost 3 bases and 0 bases, there was a span of 14 bases. The CDR3 sequence: CASSDESENANYGYTF. In DNA, the CDR3 is TGTGCCAGCAGTGACGAATCGGAAAACGCTAACTATGGCTACACCTTC.

The chain carries TRBV28 and TRBJ1-1; D gene unclear. Trimming left V 4 bases short and J 12 bases short, with 15 bases between. The CDR3 length is 12 residues. The germline V gene encodes CDR1 MDHEN and CDR2 SYDVKM. In DNA, the CDR3 is TGTGCCAGCAGTTCCGGGTCCCAGAGAACTTTCTTT. Translating it yields CASSSGSQRTFF.

This clonotype has at least ten counts. V gene TRBV12-3 or TRBV12-4 combines with J gene TRBJ2-5; D unclear. The CDR3 is 13 amino acids. The V end lost 5 bases, the J end lost 5 bases, and 12 bases lay between the germline ends. The CDR3 spells CASSGPTGETQYF. Here the CDR3 DNA reads TGTGCCAGCAGTGGCCCGACTGGGGAGACCCAGTACTTC.

This clonotype came up many times. This rearrangement joins TRBV7-8 to TRBJ2-3; a weak D match, TRBD2 (6 bases). The V gene lost 5 bases and the J gene lost 1 base, with 16 bases spanning the gap. CDR1 and CDR2 from the germline V gene are SGHVS and FQNEAQ. This CDR3 spans 16 amino acids. This chain's CDR3 is CASSLGGVGGTDTQYF. The CDR3 DNA reads TGTGCCAGCAGCCTAGGAGGGGTCGGCGGCACAGATACGCAGTATTTT.

This chain joins TRBV5-1 and TRBJ2-1; 10 bases align to TRBD1. The germline CDR1 and CDR2 sequences are SGHRS and YFSETQ. CDR3 length equals 15 residues. J was trimmed by 12 bases and V by 0 bases; bases with no gene match: 9. CDR3 DNA sequence: TGCGCCAGCAGCTTGGACGACAGGGGGCGAGGGCCGCAGTTCTTC. Translating gives CASSLDDRGRGPQFF.

This clonotype was counted at least ten times. The gene calls are TRBV6-1 and TRBJ2-7, with 9 positions matching TRBD1. CDR1 and CDR2 from the germline V gene are MNHNS and SASEGT. J was trimmed by 6 bases and V by 3 bases; bases with no gene match: 6. This CDR3 is 14 amino acids long. The CDR3 spells CASSETGGGGEQYF. For the CDR3, the DNA is TGTGCCAGCAGTGAGACAGGGGGTGGAGGCGAGCAGTACTTC.

This clonotype has a count of ten or more. J is TRBJ2-3 and V is TRBV29-1; 8 bases map to TRBD1. The CDR3 consists of 15 residues. Germline values: CDR1 SQVTM, CDR2 ANQGSEA. V lost 6 bases and J lost 0; bases outside the gene matches: 8. Here the CDR3 reads CSVGDRSTSTDTQYF. In DNA, the CDR3 is TGCAGCGTGGGGGACAGGTCAACTAGCACAGATACGCAGTATTTT.

The rearrangement joins TRBV28 to TRBJ1-6; D not certain. Germline lookup yields CDR1 MDHEN and CDR2 SYDVKM. The CDR3 runs 15 residues. V lost 6 bases and J 5 bases, leaving 14 bases between the germline ends. Written as DNA, the CDR3 is TGTGCCAGCAGCCTCACTGACAATAATAATTCACCCCTCCACTTT. It is translated as CASSLTDNNNSPLHF.

This clonotype came up many times. The genes are TRBV13 and TRBJ2-5; D gene unclear. V lost 0 bases, J lost 5 bases, and 4 bases lay in between. From germline, CDR1 is PRHDT and CDR2 FYEKMQ (reference sequence). The CDR3 has 12 amino acids. CDR3 in DNA: TGTGCCAGCAGCTTAGGCCGGGAGACCCAGTACTTC. It translates to CASSLGRETQYF.

The sample holds many counts of this clonotype. V usage is TRBV29-1 and J usage is TRBJ2-2; TRBD1 aligns across 7 bases. Germline loops: CDR1 SQVTM, CDR2 ANQGSEA. CDR3 length equals 13 residues. With V trimmed by 4 bases and J by 7 bases, 6 bases remained unmatched. CDR3 coding DNA: TGCAGCGTTGCGACAGGGTCGGGCGGGGAGCTGTTTTTT. It yields the protein CSVATGSGGELFF.

This clonotype occurred many times. This chain connects TRBV6-2 or TRBV6-3 to TRBJ2-1; D is ambiguous. The V and J ends lost 7 bases and 3 bases respectively, with 4 bases between them. Germline V gives CDR1 MNHEY, CDR2 SVGEGT. This CDR3 has 11 residues. For the CDR3, the DNA is TGTGCCAGCACTAGCTACAATGAGCAGTTCTTC. Protein: CASTSYNEQFF.

The table lists this clonotype with a count of one. CDR3 sequence: CASSLGRGGPVKQYF. DNA of the CDR3: TGTGCCAGCAGCTTAGGCAGGGGCGGCCCTGTGAAGCAGTACTTC. J is TRBJ2-7 and V is TRBV11-2; maybe TRBD1 (6 bases). Deletions cut 1 base from V and 8 bases from J, with 18 bases between. The CDR3 has 15 residues. The germline gives CDR1 SGHAT, CDR2 FQNNGV.

This clonotype was counted at least ten times. V and J are TRBV2 and TRBJ2-3, with TRBD2 matching 9 bases. The CDR3 length is 13 residues. The J segment lost 3 bases and the V segment lost 6 bases, leaving 1 base of the junction unmatched. CDR1 is SNHLY, CDR2 FYNNEI, per germline. This CDR3 reads CASRAGGTDTQYF. The CDR3 DNA sequence: TGTGCCAGCAGGGCGGGGGGGACAGATACGCAGTATTTT.

Ten or more counts support this clonotype. V gene TRBV20-1 combines with J gene TRBJ2-7, with D possibly matching TRBD2 (6 bases). Germline lookup yields CDR1 DFQATT and CDR2 SNEGSKA (reference sequence). The CDR3 sequence is 14 residues long. V dropped 1 base and J dropped 2 bases, with 12 bases sitting between them. This CDR3 reads CSARGGDSTYEQYF. The CDR3 region has the DNA TGCAGTGCTAGAGGTGGGGACTCCACCTACGAGCAGTACTTC.

This clonotype appeared a few times. V and J are TRBV7-2 and TRBJ2-3; D tentatively reads TRBD1 or TRBD2 (5 bases each). CDR1 is SGHTA, CDR2 FQGNSA, per germline. The CDR3 is made up of 17 amino acids. V gave up 5 bases and J gave up 3 bases, with 21 bases separating them. CDR3 DNA sequence: TGTGCCAGCAGCCCCAAGCTGGGGGTAGGTCGAACAGATACGCAGTATTTT. This sequence encodes CASSPKLGVGRTDTQYF. Looking up the rest from reference TRBV7-2 and TRBJ2-3 gives the full variable domain: GAGVSQSPSNKVTEKGKDVELRCDPISGHTALYWYRQSLGQGLEFLIYFQGNSAPDKSGLPSDRFSAERTGGSVSTLTIQRTQQEDSAVYLCASSPKLGVGRTDTQYFGPGTRLTVL.

This clonotype was seen at least ten times. V gene TRBV6-5 combines with J gene TRBJ1-1; the D gene is possibly TRBD1 (6 bases). V lost 2 bases to trimming and J lost 4 bases, with 8 bases between them. CDR3 length: 13 amino acids. Looked up from germline, CDR1 is MNHEY and CDR2 is SVGAGI. CDR3 residues: CASSYQGTTEAFF. As DNA, the CDR3 is TGTGCCAGCAGTTACCAGGGGACCACTGAAGCTTTCTTT.